Sequencing of this TCR beta chain was carried out in a study of immune evolution from preneoplasia to lung adenocarcinoma (dated by TCRdb to about 2021). For context, the study as a whole: HLA loss of heterozygosity was found in around 7% of AIS, about 16% of MIA and less than 35% of ADC lesions, and in no AAH lesions. The immune data were integrated with whole exome sequencing and methylation data obtained from the same cohort of nodules. POLYSOLVER was used to infer class I HLA alleles from exome data, and LOHHLA was used to detect allele-specific HLA loss. The study used immune gene expression, TCR sequencing and multiplex immunofluorescence to profile the immune contexture of lung adenocarcinoma precursors and invasive adenocarcinoma. The overall cohort comprised approximately 53 patients with pulmonary nodules who underwent surgical resection. Resected precursor lesions (AAH, AIS, MIA) and invasive adenocarcinomas were compared against paired morphologically normal lung tissue. It was reported in the study that roughly 100 samples were used for TCR sequencing. Sample size was based on specimen availability rather than a prior power calculation. The TCR sequencing data were obtained from 51 patients. Overall study outcomes, separate from this receptor: The highest clonality was observed in normal lung, whereas higher T cell density and diversity but lower clonality appeared to be present in later-stage lesions. Because all patients were from Japan and China, applicability to Western populations was uncertain. The highest top T cell clone frequencies were observed in normal lung, and a progressive decrease in top T cell clone frequencies appeared to occur from AAH through AIS, MIA and invasive adenocarcinoma. Findings were based on association rather than direct causation; larger cohorts with long-term follow-up and longitudinal biopsies were deemed needed. The highest T cell clonality was observed in KRAS-mutant nodules compared with EGFR-mutant or double wild-type lesions.

The immunoSEQ hsTCRbeta Kit was used to sequence TCR beta CDR3 regions from DNA. Turning to the authors' computational methods: The ImmunoSEQ Analyzer was used to analyse the TCR sequencing data. T cell clonality was defined as 1 minus Pielou's evenness, calculated on productive rearrangements. To measure T cell diversity, the inverse Simpson index was applied to productive templates. T cell density was expressed as TCR beta template counts normalized to usable DNA, with usable DNA estimated by amplifying and sequencing housekeeping genes. TCR metrics were compared across histologic stages using two-sided Kruskal-Wallis tests. TCRdb carries this immuneACCESS record with in-frame sequences only. Its versions omit some clonotypes, under half of them owing to an unresolved V gene in the studies checked, with the rest unexplained. The V and J calls and clone size were taken over from that table, and D and trimming were inferred from the DNA. The sample has about 3,500 clones on record, 70% to 80% of them singletons. The ten largest clones add up to 9.5% to 15% of the sample.

This clone was recorded once. It has no known antigen specificity. The input lacks base qualities; no much larger clone sits a single base away. Patients underwent resection in Japan or China between about 2013 and 2018. Two lung cancer pathologists independently confirmed the histologic diagnosis of each case on H&E slides. To enrich premalignant or tumor cells for nucleic acid extraction, macro-dissection was performed after pathologic assessment. FFPE tissue was used for DNA isolation with the AllPrep DNA/RNA FFPE Kit. CDR1 and CDR2 (SGHRS, YFSETQ) derive from the germline V gene. From the cysteine through the phenylalanine, the CDR3 covers 15 amino acids. The CDR3 DNA has 45 bases and is translated from base 1. Trimming removed 0 bases from V and 0 bases from J, leaving 9 bases between the germline ends.

Recombination connected TRBV5-1 to TRBJ2-5; the D segment could be TRBD1, given 6 matching bases. Source material: FFPE lung adenocarcinoma in situ tissue. The meaning of the sample's cell subset or site label: preinvasive adenocarcinoma in situ (AIS). The sequence was collected from a person aged 55-80 years with lung adenocarcinoma. DNA sequence: TGCGCCAGCAGCTTGGTGGGACAAAACCAAGAGACCCAGTACTTC. This codes for CASSLVGQNQETQYF.